This entry lists 8 T cell receptor beta chains sequenced from one sample in a study of cytomegalovirus exposure and HLA in healthy donors. The PCR contained 60 Vbeta and 13 Jbeta primers. The data were produced by immunoSEQ multiplex PCR, yet TCRdb's version contains in-frame clones alone and is incomplete. With about 170,000 clones in the sample, the ten largest clones hold 1.3%. The material sequenced was PBMCs. The receptor set was obtained from a woman in her sixties or seventies in good health and CMV-seronegative.

The rearrangement joins TRBV7-3 to TRBJ1-2; a possible D gene is TRBD1 (6 bases). This CDR3 has 15 amino acids. CDR1 SGHTA and CDR2 FQGTGA come from the germline V gene. Trimming took off 2 bases at V and 3 bases at J, with 13 bases between the two ends. The CDR3 loop is CASSLGSGADYGYTF. In nucleotides, the CDR3 is TGTGCCAGCAGCTTAGGTTCAGGGGCGGACTATGGCTACACCTTC.

The chain has TRBV19 and TRBJ1-5; 9 nucleotides match TRBD1. This CDR3 has 17 amino acids. V lost 6 bases, J lost 5 bases, and 14 bases stayed unmatched. The germline V gene encodes CDR1 LNHDA and CDR2 SQIVND (reference sequence). CDR3 sequence (DNA): TGTGCCAGTAGGTATACCCGAGGACAGGGGTTAGATCAGCCCCAGCATTTT. It encodes CASRYTRGQGLDQPQHF. The whole variable domain, filled in from reference TRBV19 and TRBJ1-5, reads DGGITQSPKYLFRKEGQNVTLSCEQNLNHDAMYWYRQDPGQGLRLIYYSQIVNDFQKGDIAEGYSVSREKKESFPLTVTSAQKNPTAFYLCASRYTRGQGLDQPQHFGDGTRLSIL.

The rearrangement links TRBV28 to TRBJ1-4; D not resolved. With 4 bases removed from V and 3 bases from J, the gap between germline ends came to 9 bases. The CDR3 covers 14 residues. Germline lookup yields CDR1 MDHEN and CDR2 SYDVKM. CDR3 loop: CASSSVIPNEKLFF. The CDR3 region has the DNA TGTGCCAGCAGTTCGGTAATCCCTAATGAAAAACTGTTTTTT.

The chain joins TRBV5-1 to TRBJ2-5; TRBD2 matches at 7 bases. CDR1 is SGHRS and CDR2 is YFSETQ in the germline V gene. The ends lost 5 bases at V and 5 bases at J; junction bases unmatched: 12. This CDR3 has 15 residues. The CDR3 DNA reads as TGCGCCAGCAGGTCCGATGGCCTGCGGGGGGAGACCCAGTACTTC. Translation gives CASRSDGLRGETQYF.

This chain connects TRBV6-5 to TRBJ1-2, with a weak D call TRBD1 (5 bases). Germline CDR1 is MNHEY and CDR2 is SVGAGI. Trimming took off 6 bases at V and 1 base at J, with 12 bases between the two ends. The CDR3 is 14 amino acids. The CDR3 DNA reads TGTGCCAGCAGACAGGCAGCGTTTAACTATGGCTACACCTTC. Its protein product is CASRQAAFNYGYTF.

The rearrangement links TRBV19 to TRBJ2-3; D is uncertain. This CDR3 comprises 15 residues. CDR1 LNHDA and CDR2 SQIVND come from the germline V gene (reference sequence). Trimming removed 2 bases from V and 1 base from J, with 10 bases in between. The CDR3 DNA sequence: TGTGCCAGTAGTATACTCTTCGAGGGCACAGATACGCAGTATTTT. Translating it yields CASSILFEGTDTQYF.

The rearrangement uses TRBV4-3 and TRBJ1-2; D perhaps matches TRBD1 (5 bases). Trimming took off 4 bases at V and 4 bases at J, with 13 bases between the two ends. Per the germline V gene, CDR1 is LGHNA and CDR2 is YSLEER. The CDR3 runs 14 residues. The CDR3 nucleotides are TGCGCCAGCAGCCGAGAAGGGGCTGGCTATGGCTACACCTTC. Amino acid sequence: CASSREGAGYGYTF.

The chain has TRBV7-3 and TRBJ1-1; possibly TRBD1 for D (5 bases). CDR1 and CDR2 (germline): SGHTA, FQGTGA. This CDR3 is 13 amino acids long. The ends were cut back, 4 bases at V and 6 bases at J, with 12 bases in the middle. DNA of the CDR3: TGTGCCAGCAGCTCCCGGCAGGGCGCTGAAGCTTTCTTT. As protein: CASSSRQGAEAFF.